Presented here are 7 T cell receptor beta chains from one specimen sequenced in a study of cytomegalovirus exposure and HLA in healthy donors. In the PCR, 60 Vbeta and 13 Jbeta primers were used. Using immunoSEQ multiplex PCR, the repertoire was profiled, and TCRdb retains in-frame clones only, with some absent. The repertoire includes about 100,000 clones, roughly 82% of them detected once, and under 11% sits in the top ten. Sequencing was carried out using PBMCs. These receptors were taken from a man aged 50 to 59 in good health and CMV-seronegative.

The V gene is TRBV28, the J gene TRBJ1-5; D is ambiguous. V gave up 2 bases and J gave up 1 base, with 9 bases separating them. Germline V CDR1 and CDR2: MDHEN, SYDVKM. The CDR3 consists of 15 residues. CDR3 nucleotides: TGTGCCAGCAGTTTACTGGCCGTCAGCAATCAGCCCCAGCATTTT. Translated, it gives CASSLLAVSNQPQHF.

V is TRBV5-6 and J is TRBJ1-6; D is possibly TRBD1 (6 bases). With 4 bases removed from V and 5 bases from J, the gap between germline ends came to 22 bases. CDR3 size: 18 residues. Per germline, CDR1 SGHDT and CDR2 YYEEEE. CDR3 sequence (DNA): TGTGCCAGCAGCCCTCTCCCCGACAGGTCGAGGGATAATTCACCCCTCCACTTT. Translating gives CASSPLPDRSRDNSPLHF. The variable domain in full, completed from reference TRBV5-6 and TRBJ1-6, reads DAGVTQSPTHLIKTRGQQVTLRCSPKSGHDTVSWYQQALGQGPQFIFQYYEEEERQRGNFPDRFSGHQFPNYSSELNVNALLLGDSALYLCASSPLPDRSRDNSPLHFGNGTRLTVT.

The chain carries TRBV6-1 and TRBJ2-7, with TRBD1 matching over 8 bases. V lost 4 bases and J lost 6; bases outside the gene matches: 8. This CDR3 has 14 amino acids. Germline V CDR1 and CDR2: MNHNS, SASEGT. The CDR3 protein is CASSVDRDWGEQYF. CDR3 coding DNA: TGTGCCAGCAGTGTGGACAGGGATTGGGGCGAGCAGTACTTC.

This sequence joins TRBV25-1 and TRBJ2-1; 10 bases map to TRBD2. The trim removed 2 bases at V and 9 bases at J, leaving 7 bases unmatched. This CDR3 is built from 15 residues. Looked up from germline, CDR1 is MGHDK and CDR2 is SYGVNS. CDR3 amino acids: CASSEHSGRAFEQFF. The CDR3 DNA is TGTGCCAGCAGTGAACACAGCGGGAGGGCCTTTGAGCAGTTCTTC.

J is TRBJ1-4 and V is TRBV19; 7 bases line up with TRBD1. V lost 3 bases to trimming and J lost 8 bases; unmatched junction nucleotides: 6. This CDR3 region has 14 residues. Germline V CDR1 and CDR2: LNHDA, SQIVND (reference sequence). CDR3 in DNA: TGTGCCAGTAGTATCGGGACAGTGAGGGAAAAACTGTTTTTT. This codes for CASSIGTVREKLFF.

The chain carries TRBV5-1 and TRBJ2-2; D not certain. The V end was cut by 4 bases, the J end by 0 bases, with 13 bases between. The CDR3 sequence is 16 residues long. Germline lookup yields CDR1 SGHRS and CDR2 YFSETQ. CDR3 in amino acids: CASSRTIIANTGELFF. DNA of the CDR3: TGCGCCAGCAGCCGAACTATTATTGCGAACACCGGGGAGCTGTTTTTT.

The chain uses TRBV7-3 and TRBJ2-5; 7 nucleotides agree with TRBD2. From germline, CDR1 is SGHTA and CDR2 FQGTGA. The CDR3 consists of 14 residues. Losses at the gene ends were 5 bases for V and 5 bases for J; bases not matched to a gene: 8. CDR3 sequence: CASSPSGRGETQYF. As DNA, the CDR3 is TGTGCCAGCAGCCCATCTGGGAGGGGTGAGACCCAGTACTTC.